The rows below give T cell receptor beta chains drawn from one sample of a study of cytomegalovirus exposure and HLA in healthy donors. Sequenced by immunoSEQ multiplex PCR; TCRdb stores in-frame clones only, minus some. Of roughly 56,000 clones in the sample, around 94% were seen once. The sequenced sample was PBMCs. These receptors were taken from a man aged 18 to 30 in good health and CMV-seronegative. CDR3s include the opening cysteine and the closing phenylalanine or tryptophan. A D gene is named only where the DNA matches it firmly. Clone size is given for some rows only: seen once, a few or many times, or a class if the clone is expanded.

>TRBJ2-4|11|TRBV21-1|NA|NA
CASSKDTIQYF
TGTGCCAGCAGCAAGGACACGATTCAGTACTTC
>TRBJ2-2|16|TRBV19|NA|NA
CASHRGQSMRTGELFF
TGTGCCAGTCATCGCGGACAGTCGATGAGAACCGGGGAGCTGTTTTTT
>TRBJ2-2|14|TRBV30|NA|TRBD1
CAWKGTGDTGELFF
TGTGCCTGGAAGGGGACAGGGGACACCGGGGAGCTGTTTTTT
>TRBJ1-1|14|TRBV6-5|NA|NA
CASSYQPMNTEAFF
TGTGCCAGCAGCTATCAACCCATGAACACTGAAGCTTTCTTT
>TRBJ2-7|14|TRBV7-9|NA|TRBD1
CASSLTGGGDEQYF
TGTGCCAGCAGCCTAACAGGGGGCGGCGACGAGCAGTACTTC
>TRBJ2-2|16|TRBV5-5|NA|NA
CASSLTDFQDTGELFF
TGTGCCAGCAGCTTGACAGATTTCCAGGACACCGGGGAGCTGTTTTTT
>TRBJ2-3|15|TRBV27|NA|TRBD2
CASSQTSGRPDTQYF
TGTGCCAGCAGTCAAACTAGCGGGAGACCAGATACGCAGTATTTT
>TRBJ2-7|15|TRBV7-8|NA|TRBD2
CASSPRASGSGEQYF
TGTGCCAGCAGCCCCCGGGCTAGCGGGAGCGGCGAGCAGTACTTC
>TRBJ1-4|15|TRBV28|once|TRBD1
CASSPGDRGLEKLFF
TGTGCCAGCAGCCCCGGGGACAGGGGGCTTGAAAAACTGTTTTTT
>TRBJ1-3|14|TRBV19|NA|NA
CASSITGSGNTIYF
TGTGCCAGTAGCATTACGGGCTCTGGAAACACCATATATTTT
>TRBJ1-1|16|TRBV11-3|NA|TRBD1
CASSSRTGAMNTEAFF
TGTGCCAGCAGCTCGCGGACAGGGGCCATGAACACTGAAGCTTTCTTT
>TRBJ1-1|15|TRBV4-2|NA|NA
CASSQEGGGSAEAFF
TGTGCCAGCAGCCAAGAAGGCGGGGGGAGCGCTGAAGCTTTCTTT
>TRBJ2-1|11|TRBV7-6|NA|NA
CASSSNNEQFF
TGTGCCAGCAGCTCTAACAATGAGCAGTTCTTC
>TRBJ2-3|14|TRBV10-3|NA|NA
CAISESYGTDTQYF
TGTGCCATCAGTGAGTCATATGGCACAGATACGCAGTATTTT
>TRBJ1-2|13|TRBV29-1|NA|TRBD1
CSVDTGDNYGYTF
TGCAGCGTAGATACAGGGGATAACTATGGCTACACCTTC
>TRBJ2-2|14|TRBV7-9|NA|NA
CASSLDTDTGELFF
TGTGCCAGCAGCTTAGACACCGACACCGGGGAGCTGTTTTTT
>TRBJ2-7|14|TRBV7-2|few|NA
CASSLGRATYEQYF
TGTGCCAGCAGCTTAGGCAGGGCCACCTACGAGCAGTACTTC
>TRBJ2-2|15|TRBV19|NA|NA
CASSLAGVGTGELFF
TGTGCCAGTAGTCTCGCAGGGGTCGGCACCGGGGAGCTGTTTTTT
>TRBJ2-1|16|TRBV7-6|once|TRBD2
CASSLGGRGRYNEQFF
TGTGCCAGCAGCTTAGGCGGGAGAGGGCGGTACAATGAGCAGTTCTTC
>TRBJ2-7|12|TRBV7-9|NA|NA
CASSQGVHEQYF
TGTGCCAGCAGCCAAGGGGTCCACGAGCAGTACTTC
>TRBJ2-6|18|TRBV7-3|NA|TRBD1
CASSAGGTGTSGANVLTF
TGTGCCAGCAGCGCAGGCGGGACAGGGACATCTGGGGCCAACGTCCTGACTTTC
>TRBJ2-7|15|TRBV7-2|NA|TRBD1
CASSSSMGQGYEQYF
TGTGCCAGCAGCTCGAGTATGGGACAGGGCTACGAGCAGTACTTC
>TRBJ2-1|14|TRBV7-8|NA|TRBD2
CASSHLGTSNEQFF
TGTGCCAGCAGTCACCTCGGGACTAGCAATGAGCAGTTCTTC
>TRBJ1-4|15|TRBV11-2|NA|NA
CASSLDRPPNEKLFF
TGTGCCAGCAGCCTGGACAGACCTCCTAATGAAAAACTGTTTTTT
>TRBJ1-1|17|TRBV28|NA|NA
CASPPLEGSGANTEAFF
TGTGCCAGCCCCCCCTTGGAAGGTTCAGGGGCGAACACTGAAGCTTTCTTT
>TRBJ2-3|12|TRBV7-9|NA|NA
CASSAGGDTQYF
TGTGCCAGCAGCGCTGGGGGGGATACGCAGTATTTT
>TRBJ1-4|12|TRBV6-5|NA|NA
CASSDRGEKLFF
TGTGCCAGCAGTGACCGGGGTGAAAAACTGTTTTTT
>TRBJ2-7|14|TRBV10-3|NA|TRBD1
CAISEPDRGNEQYF
TGTGCCATCAGTGAACCGGACAGGGGAAACGAGCAGTACTTC
>TRBJ2-5|16|TRBV5-5|NA|NA
CASRKTRQDGVETQYF
TGTGCCAGCAGAAAAACTCGACAGGACGGGGTGGAGACCCAGTACTTC
>TRBJ2-1|16|TRBV27|once|TRBD2
CASSLILAGMGNEQFF
TGTGCCAGCAGCCTCATACTAGCGGGAATGGGTAATGAGCAGTTCTTC
>TRBJ2-3|14|TRBV18|few|TRBD2
CASSPGTNPDTQYF
TGTGCCAGCTCACCGGGGACTAACCCAGATACGCAGTATTTT
>TRBJ2-1|14|TRBV6-5|NA|TRBD1
CASSYGSDRVEQFF
TGTGCCAGCAGTTACGGCTCTGACAGGGTTGAGCAGTTCTTC
>TRBJ2-7|15|TRBV6-6|NA|TRBD1
CASREQGLLSYEQYF
TGTGCCAGCAGAGAACAGGGGCTTTTATCCTACGAGCAGTACTTC
>TRBJ2-3|17|TRBV11-3|NA|TRBD2
CASSLLSGGGLTDTQYF
TGTGCCAGCAGCTTGTTATCGGGCGGGGGGCTCACAGATACGCAGTATTTT
>TRBJ2-7|14|TRBV5-1|NA|NA
CASSFSQGGHEQYF
TGCGCCAGCAGCTTTAGTCAGGGCGGTCACGAGCAGTACTTC
>TRBJ2-1|12|TRBV30|NA|NA
CAWSHSGNEQFF
TGTGCCTGGAGTCACAGCGGGAATGAGCAGTTCTTC
>TRBJ2-7|14|TRBV18|few|TRBD1
CASSPSGQVGEQYF
TGTGCCAGCTCACCCTCGGGACAGGTCGGCGAGCAGTACTTC
>TRBJ2-3|12|TRBV30|NA|NA
CASGLLADTQYF
TGTGCCTCGGGACTTCTGGCAGATACGCAGTATTTT
>TRBJ2-1|21|TRBV27|once|TRBD2
CASSPLPMTSGRLSTYNEQFF
TGTGCCAGCAGTCCCCTCCCCATGACTAGCGGGAGGCTCAGTACCTACAATGAGCAGTTCTTC
>TRBJ2-1|14|TRBV5-1|NA|TRBD2
CASSSGLAYNEQFF
TGCGCCAGCAGCTCGGGACTAGCCTACAATGAGCAGTTCTTC
>TRBJ1-1|15|TRBV5-4|NA|NA
CASSNPDSLYTEAFF
TGTGCCAGCAGCAATCCGGACAGCTTATACACTGAAGCTTTCTTT
>TRBJ1-5|16|TRBV19|NA|NA
CASSALQGNSNQPQHF
TGTGCCAGTAGTGCTCTTCAGGGGAATAGCAATCAGCCCCAGCATTTT
>TRBJ2-7|14|TRBV28|NA|NA
CASSGTRVSYEQYF
TGTGCCAGCAGTGGGACACGCGTCTCCTACGAGCAGTACTTC
>TRBJ2-7|16|TRBV5-1|NA|TRBD2
CASSPQGSGTTYEQYF
TGCGCCAGCAGCCCGCAGGGTAGCGGGACCACCTACGAGCAGTACTTC
>TRBJ2-1|15|TRBV6-4|NA|TRBD2
CASSDGGVAYNEQFF
TGTGCCAGCAGTGATGGGGGGGTGGCCTACAATGAGCAGTTCTTC
>TRBJ1-2|14|TRBV19|NA|NA
CASSIGQGYYGYTF
TGTGCCAGTAGTATTGGGCAGGGTTACTATGGCTACACCTTC
>TRBJ2-3|14|TRBV19|once|TRBD2
CASRGGGEVDTQYF
TGTGCCAGTCGGGGGGGCGGTGAGGTTGATACGCAGTATTTT
>TRBJ1-2|15|TRBV2|NA|TRBD1
CASRREQGARYGYTF
TGTGCCAGCAGAAGGGAACAGGGGGCTAGGTATGGCTACACCTTC